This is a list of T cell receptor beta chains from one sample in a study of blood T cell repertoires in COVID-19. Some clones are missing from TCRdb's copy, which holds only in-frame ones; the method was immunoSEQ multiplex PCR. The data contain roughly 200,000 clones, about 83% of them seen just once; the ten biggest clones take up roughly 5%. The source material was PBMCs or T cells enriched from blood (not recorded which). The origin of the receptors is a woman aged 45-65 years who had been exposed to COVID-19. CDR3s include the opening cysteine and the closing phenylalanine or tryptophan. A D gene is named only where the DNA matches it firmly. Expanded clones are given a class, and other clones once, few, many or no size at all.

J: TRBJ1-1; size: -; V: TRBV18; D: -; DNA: TGTGCCAGCTCACCGAGGCGGGGCCAGAACACTGAAGCTTTCTTT; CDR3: CASSPRRGQNTEAFF
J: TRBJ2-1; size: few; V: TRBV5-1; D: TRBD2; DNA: TGCGCCAGCAGCTTGGAGGTGGCGGGGGGTTACAATGAGCAGTTCTTC; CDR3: CASSLEVAGGYNEQFF
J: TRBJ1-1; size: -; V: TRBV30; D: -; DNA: TGTGCCTGGAGTGACCCGGGAGCAGCTTTCTTT; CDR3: CAWSDPGAAFF
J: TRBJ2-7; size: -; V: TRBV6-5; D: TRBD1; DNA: TGTGCCAGCAGCGATTTACAGGGGACCGGGCAGTACTTC; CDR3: CASSDLQGTGQYF
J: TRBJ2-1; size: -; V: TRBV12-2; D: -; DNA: TGTGCAAGTCGCTTAGCGGAAACCGATACAGGGGCGGATAATGAGCAGTTCTTC; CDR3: CASRLAETDTGADNEQFF
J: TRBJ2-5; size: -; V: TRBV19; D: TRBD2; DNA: TGTGCCAGTAGTTTGGCTAGCGGGGGGATGGAGACCCAGTACTTC; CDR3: CASSLASGGMETQYF
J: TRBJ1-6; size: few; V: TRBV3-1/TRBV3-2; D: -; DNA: TGTGCCAGCAGCCCACCGGGTCATTCACCCCTCCACTTT; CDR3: CASSPPGHSPLHF
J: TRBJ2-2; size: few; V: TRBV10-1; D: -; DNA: TGCGCCAGCAGTGAGTCGGGCTCTAGGGAGCTGTTTTTT; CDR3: CASSESGSRELFF
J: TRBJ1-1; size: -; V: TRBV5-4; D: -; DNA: TGTGCCAGCAGCCCACGCGGGGGGAACACTGAAGCTTTCTTT; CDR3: CASSPRGGNTEAFF
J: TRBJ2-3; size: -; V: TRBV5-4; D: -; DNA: TGTGCCAGCAGCTTAAGGGGAATAGATACGCAGTATTTT; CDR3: CASSLRGIDTQYF
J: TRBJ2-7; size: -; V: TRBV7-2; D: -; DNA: TGTGCCAGCAGCTTAGCGCGGGAGCAGTACTTC; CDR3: CASSLAREQYF
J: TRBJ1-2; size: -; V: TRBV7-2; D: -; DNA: TGTGCCAGCACCTCCGGCGGGGGGCGGGGTAGCGGCTACACCTTC; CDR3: CASTSGGGRGSGYTF
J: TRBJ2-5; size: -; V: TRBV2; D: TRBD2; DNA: TGTGCCAGCAGTGAGGGTGCTAGCGGGGGGTTTGAGACCCAGTACTTC; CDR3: CASSEGASGGFETQYF
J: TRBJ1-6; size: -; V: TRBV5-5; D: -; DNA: TGTGCCAGCAGCTTGGACTTGCGGCAGCTGAATTCACCCCTCCACTTT; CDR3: CASSLDLRQLNSPLHF
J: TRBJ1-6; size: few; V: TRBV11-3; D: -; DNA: TGTGCCAGCAGCCTGAACTCGAATTCACCCCTCCACTTT; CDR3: CASSLNSNSPLHF
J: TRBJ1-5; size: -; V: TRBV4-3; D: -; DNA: TGCGCCACTAGCACGTTTTGGGGGGATCAGCCCCAGCATTTT; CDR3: CATSTFWGDQPQHF
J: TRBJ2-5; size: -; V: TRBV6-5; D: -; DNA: TGTGCCAGCAGTTCCCCGCGACGCGGGGAGACCCAGTACTTC; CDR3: CASSSPRRGETQYF
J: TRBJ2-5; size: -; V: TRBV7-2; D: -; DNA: TGTGCCAGCAGCTTAGGGGTAGGGGCGGAGACCCAGTACTTC; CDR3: CASSLGVGAETQYF
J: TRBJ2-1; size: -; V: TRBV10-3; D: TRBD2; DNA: TGTGCCGCTTTTAGCGGGGGGGAGTACAATGAGCAGTTCTTC; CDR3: CAAFSGGEYNEQFF
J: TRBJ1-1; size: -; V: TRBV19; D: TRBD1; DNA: TGTGCCAGTAGTATCCACCCTGACAGGGCCTCAAGGAACACTGAAGCTTTCTTT; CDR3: CASSIHPDRASRNTEAFF
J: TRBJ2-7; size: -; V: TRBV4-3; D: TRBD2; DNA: TGCGCCAGCAGCCAAGGGGCGGGGGGCTCCTACGAGCAGTACTTC; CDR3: CASSQGAGGSYEQYF
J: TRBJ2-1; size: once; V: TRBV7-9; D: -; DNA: TGTGCCAGCAGCCCCGGGGGGCCGGTAACCTACAATGAGCAGTTCTTC; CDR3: CASSPGGPVTYNEQFF
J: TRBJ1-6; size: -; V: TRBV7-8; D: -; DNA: TGTGCCAGCAGCCCCTCGGGGAACGATAATTCACCCCTCCACTTT; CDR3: CASSPSGNDNSPLHF
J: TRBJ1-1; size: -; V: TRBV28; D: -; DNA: TGTGCCAGCAGTAAGGCCCTTGGGGGGTGGGGCACTGAAGCTTTCTTT; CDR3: CASSKALGGWGTEAFF
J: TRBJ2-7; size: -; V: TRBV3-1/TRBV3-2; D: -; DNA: TGTGCCAGCAGCCAAGTCACTACCTCGATGCACGAGCAGTACTTC; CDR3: CASSQVTTSMHEQYF
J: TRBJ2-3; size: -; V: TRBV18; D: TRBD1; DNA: TGTGCCAGCTCACTTCAAGGACAGGGCATCGCAGATACGCAGTATTTT; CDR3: CASSLQGQGIADTQYF
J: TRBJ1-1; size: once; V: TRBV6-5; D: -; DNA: TGTGCCAGCGCCCCGGGACTTACAGCTTTCTTT; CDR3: CASAPGLTAFF
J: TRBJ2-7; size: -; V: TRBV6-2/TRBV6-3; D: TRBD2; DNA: TGTGCCAGCAGTTGGGGACTAGGAATCTACGAGCAGTACTTC; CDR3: CASSWGLGIYEQYF
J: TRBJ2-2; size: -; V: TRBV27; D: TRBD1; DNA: TGTGCCAGCAGTTTATCGACCGGGACAGGGGTTACCGGGGAGCTGTTTTTT; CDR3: CASSLSTGTGVTGELFF
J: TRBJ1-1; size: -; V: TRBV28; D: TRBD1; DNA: TGTGCCAGCAGGCCGACAGGGACTGATGAAGCTTTCTTT; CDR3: CASRPTGTDEAFF
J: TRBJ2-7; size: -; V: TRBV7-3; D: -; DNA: TGTGCCAGCAGCCAGCGAGCCGGGAACGAGCAGTACTTC; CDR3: CASSQRAGNEQYF
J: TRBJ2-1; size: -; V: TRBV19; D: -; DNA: TGTGCCAGTGGTGGAGGGAACTCCTACAATGAGCAGTTCTTC; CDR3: CASGGGNSYNEQFF
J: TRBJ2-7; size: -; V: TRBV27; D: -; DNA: TGTGCCAGCAGTTCGGACAGATTCTCCTACGAGCAGTACTTC; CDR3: CASSSDRFSYEQYF
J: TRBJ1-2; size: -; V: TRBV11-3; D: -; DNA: TGTGCCAGCAGCTTAGAGGTCAGACAAAACTATGGCTACACCTTC; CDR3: CASSLEVRQNYGYTF
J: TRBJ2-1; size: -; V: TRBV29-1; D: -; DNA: TGCAGCGTAGGACATCGCGATGAGCAGTTCTTC; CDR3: CSVGHRDEQFF
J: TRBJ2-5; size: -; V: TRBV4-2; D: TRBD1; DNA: TGTGCCGGCAGCCAAACGACAGGGGTTTTCAAAGAGACCCAGTACTTC; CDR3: CAGSQTTGVFKETQYF
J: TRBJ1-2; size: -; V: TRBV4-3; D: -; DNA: TGCGCCAGCAGCCAAGCCGAGCAAAACTATGGCTACACCTTC; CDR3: CASSQAEQNYGYTF
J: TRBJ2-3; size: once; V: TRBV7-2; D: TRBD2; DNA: TGTGCCAGCAGCTTACAGGCGGGGGGGGATACGCAGTATTTT; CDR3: CASSLQAGGDTQYF
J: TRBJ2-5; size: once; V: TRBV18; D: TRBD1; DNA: TGTGCCAGCTCTCTTATTACCGGGACAGGGGGTCCGAAGACCCAGTACTTC; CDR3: CASSLITGTGGPKTQYF
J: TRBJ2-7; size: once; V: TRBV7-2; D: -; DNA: TGTGCCAGCAGTTTAGCTAGTAGCCGTCACGAGCAGTACTTC; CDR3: CASSLASSRHEQYF
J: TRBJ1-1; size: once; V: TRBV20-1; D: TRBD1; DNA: TGCAGTGCTAGTCGGAACAGGGGGGTGACTTCCGAAGCTTTCTTT; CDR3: CSASRNRGVTSEAFF
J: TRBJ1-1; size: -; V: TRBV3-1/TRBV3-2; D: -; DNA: TGTGCCAGCAGCCCAAAACAGGGTGGTGGCACTGAAGCTTTCTTT; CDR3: CASSPKQGGGTEAFF
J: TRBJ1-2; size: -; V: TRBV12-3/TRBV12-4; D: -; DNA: TGTGCCAGCACCTTCCGACTGGGTGGCTACACCTTC; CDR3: CASTFRLGGYTF
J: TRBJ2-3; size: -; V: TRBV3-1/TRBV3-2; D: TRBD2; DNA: TGTGCCAGCAGCTTACTAGCGGGGACAGATACGCAGTATTTT; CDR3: CASSLLAGTDTQYF
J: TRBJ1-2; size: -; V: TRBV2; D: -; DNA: TGTGCCGTTCCAGAGGGCGCCTTTAACCTCTATGGCTACACCTTC; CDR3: CAVPEGAFNLYGYTF
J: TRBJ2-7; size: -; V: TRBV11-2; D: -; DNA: TGTGCCAGCAGCTTAGTGGGGGCCAACGAGCAGTACTTC; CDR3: CASSLVGANEQYF
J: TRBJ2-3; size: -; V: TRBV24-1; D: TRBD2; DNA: TGTGCCACCAGTGTAGCGGGGGGGCCGAGGGCGGATACGCAGTATTTT; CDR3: CATSVAGGPRADTQYF
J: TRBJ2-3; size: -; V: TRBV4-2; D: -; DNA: TGTGCCAGCAGCCCCATGACGGGGGACACAGATACGCAGTATTTT; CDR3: CASSPMTGDTDTQYF
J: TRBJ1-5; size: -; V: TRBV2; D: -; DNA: TGTGCCAGCAGCGTGCAGGAAGATTACCAGCCCCAGCATTTT; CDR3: CASSVQEDYQPQHF
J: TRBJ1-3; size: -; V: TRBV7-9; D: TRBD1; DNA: TGTGCCAGCAGCCTAAAAGACAGGGTAGCTGGAAACACCATATATTTT; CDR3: CASSLKDRVAGNTIYF
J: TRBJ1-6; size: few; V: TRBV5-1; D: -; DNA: TGCGCCAGCAGCTTATCCGGGGAACGTGTGTCGGCCCTCCACTTT; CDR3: CASSLSGERVSALHF
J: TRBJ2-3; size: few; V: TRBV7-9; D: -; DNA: TGTGCCAGCAGCTCCCTACTAGGAATTAGCACAGATACGCAGTATTTT; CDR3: CASSSLLGISTDTQYF
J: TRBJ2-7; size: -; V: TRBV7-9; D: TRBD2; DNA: TGTGCCAGCAGCCGGGATGCCCTAGCGGGGGACGAGCAGTACTTC; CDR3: CASSRDALAGDEQYF